A single TCR beta chain is shown here with its context. Its matching antigen is unknown. These data come from a study of human T cells and chemical hapten exposure. On the study more broadly: On around 2 cm by around 2 cm of upper inner arm skin, sensitization was performed with 2% DPC.

CDR3 length equals 16 residues. The germline V and J ends were trimmed by 1 base and 0 bases, with 13 bases remaining between them. Looked up from germline, CDR1 is SGHRS and CDR2 is YFSETQ. From the RACE reads, TCRdb called clonotypes with MiXCR, one entry per CDR3 protein. The sample has approximately 260,000 distinct CDR3 sequences, around 7.3% seen once. Time point here: pre-sensitization, week 0. The treatment was: therapeutic diphenylcyclopropenone sensitization with weekly scalp DPC. Study conclusions and caveats: Patch test score was positively correlated with the counts of PT1 expanded TCRs.

The chain couples TRBV5-1 to TRBJ1-1; weak D call: TRBD1 (5 bases). The clonotype originates from a man between 18 and 29 years old with alopecia areata. Some clones in this sample may be carry-over from other donors' samples. This sample comprised whole blood, obtained in connection with sensitization to the hapten diphenylcyclopropenone (DPC). CDR3 sequence (DNA): TGCGCCAGCAGCTTGATCTGGGACCAGATGAACACTGAAGCTTTCTTT. Protein product: CASSLIWDQMNTEAFF.